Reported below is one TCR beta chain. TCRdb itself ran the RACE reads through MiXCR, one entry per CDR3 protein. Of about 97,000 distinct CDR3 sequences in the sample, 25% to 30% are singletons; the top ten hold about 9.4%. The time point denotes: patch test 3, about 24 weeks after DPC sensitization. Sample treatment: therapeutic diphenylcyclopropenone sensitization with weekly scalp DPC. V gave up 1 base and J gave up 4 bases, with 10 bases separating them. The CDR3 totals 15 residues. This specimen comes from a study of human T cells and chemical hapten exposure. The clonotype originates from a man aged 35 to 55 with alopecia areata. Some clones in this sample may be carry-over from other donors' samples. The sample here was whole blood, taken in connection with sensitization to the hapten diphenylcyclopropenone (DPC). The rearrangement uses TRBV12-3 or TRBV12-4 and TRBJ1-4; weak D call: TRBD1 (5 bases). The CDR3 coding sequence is TGTGCCAGCAGTTTAGAAGACAGTTATAATGAAAAACTGTTTTTT. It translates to CASSLEDSYNEKLFF.